These 21 T cell receptor beta chains were sequenced from one sample in a study of identical twins. Using its own MiXCR run on the 5' RACE reads, TCRdb lists one record per CDR3 protein. In the table there are 1.5 million or so distinct CDR3 sequences, more than 30% of which are singletons. Sequencing was done on a sample of cord blood. These receptors all come from a newborn girl in good health.

As for this clonotype: One end of the junction does not line up with germline, which may come from a read error. The rearrangement joins TRBV28 to TRBJ1-6; 7 bases align to TRBD1. Germline lookup yields CDR1 MDHEN and CDR2 SYDVKM. The CDR3 is made up of 15 amino acids. The CDR3 loop is CASSPSTGWGSPPHF. For the CDR3, the DNA is TGTGCCAGCAGTCCCTCGACAGGGTGGGGTTCACCCCCCCACTTT. The full variable domain, completed using reference TRBV28 and TRBJ1-6, is DVKVTQSSRYLVKRTGEKVFLECVQDMDHENMFWYRQDPGLGLRLIYFSYDVKMKEKGDIPEGYSVSREKKERFSLILESASTNQTSMYLCASSPSTGWGSPPHFGNGTRLTVT.

Comment on this clonotype: Possible read error: a much larger clone is one base away. The CDR3 sequence: CASSMTGNGYTF. CDR3 coding DNA: TGCGCCAGCAGCATGACAGGGAATGGCTACACCTTC. The chain joins TRBV10-2 to TRBJ1-2; 7 bases match TRBD1. The junction had 4 bases not matched to a gene; V was cut back by 6 bases and J by 6 bases. Per germline, CDR1 WSHSY and CDR2 SAAADI. CDR3 length equals 12 residues.

Concerning this clonotype: Given a much more abundant clone one base away, this may be a read error. The chain uses TRBV14 and TRBJ2-1; D is unresolved. The CDR3 has 17 residues. Germline assignment: CDR1 SGHDN and CDR2 FVKESK. For the CDR3, the DNA is TGTGCCAGCAACCAAGATGAAGAGTGGCCCTCCTACAATGAGCAGTTCTTC. It codes for CASNQDEEWPSYNEQFF.

The V and J genes are TRBV28 and TRBJ1-2; TRBD1 might be the D (6 bases). Trimming removed 1 base from V and 7 bases from J, with 7 bases in between. Germline V gene data show CDR1 as MDHEN and CDR2 as SYDVKM. The CDR3 has 12 residues. The CDR3 sequence is CASSLYRAGYTF. CDR3 coding DNA: TGTGCCAGCAGTTTATACAGGGCTGGCTACACCTTC.

The V call is TRBV3-1, the J call TRBJ2-5; 12 bases align to TRBD2. The CDR3 runs 16 residues. V trimming: 1 base; J trimming: 11 bases; junction bases outside the gene matches: 11. The germline V gene encodes CDR1 LGHDT and CDR2 YNNKEL (reference sequence). As DNA, the CDR3 is TGTGCCAGCAGCCAAGCCAGGACTAGCGGGACAAGAGAGCAGTACTTC. Translated, it gives CASSQARTSGTREQYF.

This clonotype occurred many times. V and J are TRBV27 and TRBJ2-5; D remains ambiguous. The germline V gene has CDR1 MNHEY and CDR2 SMNVEV (reference sequence). CDR3 length: 12 amino acids. V was clipped by 5 bases and J by 3 bases, with 7 bases between them. In nucleotides, the CDR3 is TGTGCCAGCAGTCCCAACAAAGAGACCCAGTACTTC. Translating it yields CASSPNKETQYF.

The rearrangement links TRBV10-3 to TRBJ2-1, with a possible D match to TRBD2 (6 bases). Judging by the DNA end, TRBJ2-7 fits better; the J call may be wrong. The CDR3 length is 15 residues. The germline CDR1 and CDR2 sequences are ENHRY and SYGVKD. As DNA, the CDR3 is TGTGCCATCCCCAGCGGGTCTAGCTCCTACAATGAGCAGTACTTC. Protein: CAIPSGSSSYNEQYF.

The rearrangement joins TRBV2 to TRBJ2-1; D is undetermined. V was trimmed by 3 bases and J by 15 bases, leaving 15 bases between them. The CDR3 is 12 residues long. Germline V gives CDR1 SNHLY, CDR2 FYNNEI. The CDR3 is CASSERPITAFF. The CDR3, as DNA: TGTGCCAGCAGTGAGCGGCCTATTACGGCGTTCTTC.

This clonotype was found a few times. The chain is built from TRBV4-1 and TRBJ1-4; tentatively, D is TRBD1 (5 bases). Trimming took off 3 bases at V and 8 bases at J, with 19 bases between the two ends. Germline V lookup: CDR1 MGHRA, CDR2 YSYEKL. The CDR3 is 16 residues long. CDR3 nucleotides: TGCGCCAGCAGCCAGAATCCGGGGGAACGGAACGAAAAACTGTTTTTT. Amino acid sequence: CASSQNPGERNEKLFF.

This chain uses TRBV12-3 or TRBV12-4 with TRBJ2-3, with a tentative D call TRBD2 (6 bases). V was shortened by 4 bases and J by 2 bases, with 13 bases between the two germline ends. The CDR3 runs 15 residues. The CDR3 DNA reads TGTGCCAGCAGTTCACGACTAGGGCACACAGATACGCAGTATTTT. This translates into CASSSRLGHTDTQYF.

As to this clonotype: One base away lies a much larger clone, so this may be a sequencing read error. The V call is TRBV12-3 or TRBV12-4, the J call TRBJ2-1; 7 bases are a match to TRBD1. Trimming at V came to 4 bases and at J to 13 bases, leaving 16 bases not matched to a gene. The CDR3 runs to 15 residues. CDR3 sequence (DNA): TGTGCCAGCAGTTCCCAGACAGGGTTCGTCGGGACCCAGTTCTTC. This gives the protein CASSSQTGFVGTQFF.

The chain carries TRBV29-1 and TRBJ2-1, with 15 positions matching TRBD2. CDR3 length: 16 amino acids. V shed 7 bases and J 5 bases; nucleotides not matched to a gene: 9. Germline V gene sequence: CDR1 SQVTM, CDR2 ANQGSEA. The CDR3 DNA reads as TGCAGCGGGAGGGGACTAGCGGGAGGCTCGCACAATGAGCAGTTCTTC. Protein: CSGRGLAGGSHNEQFF.

This chain uses TRBV3-1 with TRBJ2-1; D ambiguous. The V end was cut by 3 bases, the J end by 13 bases, with 13 bases between. Looked up from germline, CDR1 is LGHDT and CDR2 is YNNKEL (reference sequence). The CDR3 covers 12 residues. The CDR3 nucleotides are TGTGCCAGCAGCCAGACAAAAAACATTCAGTTCTTC. Its protein is CASSQTKNIQFF.

There are many counts of this clonotype. This rearrangement joins TRBV2 to TRBJ2-5; no definite D call. Germline V gene sequence: CDR1 SNHLY, CDR2 FYNNEI. CDR3 length equals 13 residues. V gave up 8 bases and J gave up 7 bases, with 17 bases separating them. The CDR3: CASGLAVPGTQYF. CDR3 DNA sequence: TGTGCCAGCGGATTGGCAGTTCCCGGGACCCAGTACTTC.

Regarding this clonotype: It may be a read error: a sequence one base away is much more abundant. The chain has TRBV11-1 and TRBJ2-1; 7 bases match TRBD1. The last part of the DNA fits TRBJ2-7 better; the J call may be wrong. This CDR3 region has 16 residues. Per the germline V gene, CDR1 is SGHAT and CDR2 is FQDESV (reference sequence). As DNA, the CDR3 is TGTGCCAGCAGCTTAGCTACGATCAGGGGGAACAATGAGCAGTACTTC. As protein: CASSLATIRGNNEQYF.

This chain joins TRBV11-2 and TRBJ1-2; TRBD1 is a possible D gene (5 bases). Trimming shortened V by 0 bases and J by 7 bases, and 15 bases separated the two germline ends. Germline V gene data show CDR1 as SGHAT and CDR2 as FQNNGV. This CDR3 region has 15 residues. The CDR3 region is CASSLDRSQGGGYTF. CDR3 DNA sequence: TGTGCCAGCAGCTTAGATAGGTCGCAGGGAGGTGGCTACACCTTC.

This clonotype was seen repeatedly, ten times or more. The chain links TRBV12-3 or TRBV12-4 to TRBJ2-4, with 7 bases that match TRBD1. Trimming removed 6 bases from V and 0 bases from J; junction bases left unmatched: 8. The CDR3 sequence is 16 residues long. The CDR3 loop is CASRRRDRLAKNIQYF. DNA for the CDR3: TGTGCCAGCAGACGCCGGGACAGATTAGCCAAAAACATTCAGTACTTC.

This sequence joins TRBV20-1 and TRBJ1-5; no firm D call. Trimming shortened V by 4 bases and J by 0 bases, and 13 bases separated the two germline ends. The CDR3 is made up of 15 amino acids. The germline gives CDR1 DFQATT, CDR2 SNEGSKA (reference sequence). The CDR3 coding sequence is TGCAGTGCTATCGACGGCTTCTATAGCAATCAGCCCCAGCATTTT. Residues: CSAIDGFYSNQPQHF.

This clonotype was observed a single time. The chain has TRBV20-1 and TRBJ2-3; TRBD2 matches at 8 bases. The CDR3 is 14 amino acids. With V trimmed by 4 bases and J by 3 bases, 6 bases remained unmatched. CDR1 DFQATT and CDR2 SNEGSKA come from the germline V gene (reference sequence). DNA of the CDR3: TGCAGTGCTAAGCGGGAGATCGGTACAGATACGCAGTATTTT. Its translation is CSAKREIGTDTQYF.

This chain connects TRBV5-1 to TRBJ2-2; TRBD1 matches at 7 bases. The germline gives CDR1 SGHRS, CDR2 YFSETQ. V was clipped by 3 bases and J by 7 bases; unmatched bases: 9. The CDR3 has 15 residues. CDR3 loop: CASSSLRDRDGELFF. CDR3 coding DNA: TGCGCCAGCAGCTCCCTCCGAGACAGGGACGGGGAGCTGTTTTTT.

This clonotype appeared a few times. V and J are TRBV21-1 and TRBJ2-3; TRBD2 reflects the table's D call only, with no check against the DNA. TRBV21-1 is listed as a pseudogene. The CDR3 has 16 residues. This CDR3 is CASSKIQAGTCYTQYF. The CDR3 DNA sequence: TGTGCCAGCAGCAAAATTCAAGCGGGTACCTGTTATACGCAGTATTTT.